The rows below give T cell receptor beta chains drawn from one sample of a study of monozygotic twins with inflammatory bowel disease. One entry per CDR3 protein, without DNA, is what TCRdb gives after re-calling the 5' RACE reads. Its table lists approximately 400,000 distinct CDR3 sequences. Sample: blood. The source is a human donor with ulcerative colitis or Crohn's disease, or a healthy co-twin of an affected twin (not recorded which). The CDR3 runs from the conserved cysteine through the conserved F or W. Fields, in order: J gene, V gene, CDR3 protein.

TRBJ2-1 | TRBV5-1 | CASSLGGGVYEQFF
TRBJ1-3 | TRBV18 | CASSPSSGNTIYF
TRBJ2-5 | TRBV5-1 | CASSLVAGGQETQYF
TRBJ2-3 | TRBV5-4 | CASSLVTRSTDTQYF
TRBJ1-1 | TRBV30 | CAWSQGVLYPEAFF
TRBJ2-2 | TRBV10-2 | CASRSLRDTNTGELFF
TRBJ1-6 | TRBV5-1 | CASSLGQGDSPLHF
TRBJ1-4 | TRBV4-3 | CASSQDRGRNEKLFF
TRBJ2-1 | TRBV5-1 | CASSWDNEQFF
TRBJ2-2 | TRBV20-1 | CSARDLGLAGGPRTGELFF
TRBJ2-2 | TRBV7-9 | CASQSTGELFF
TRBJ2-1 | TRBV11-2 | CASSRSISAVNLVYNEQFF
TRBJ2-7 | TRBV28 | CASSPGTGLSEQYF
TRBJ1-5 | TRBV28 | CASRRLIGNQPQHF
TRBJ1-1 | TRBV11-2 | CASTHLADPVNTEAFF
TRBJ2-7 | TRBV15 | CATSRDAGSEQYF
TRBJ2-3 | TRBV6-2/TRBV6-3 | CASSYGRGPLVPGADTQYF
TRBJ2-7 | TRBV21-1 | CASSSRLAGRLAEQYF
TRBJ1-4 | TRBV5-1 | CASSWTGRTNEKLFF
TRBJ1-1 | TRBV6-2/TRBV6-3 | CASRERDRGIPEAFF
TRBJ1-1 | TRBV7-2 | CASSQAGTRGGTEAFF
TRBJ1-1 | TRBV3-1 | CASSQTGRLNTEAFF
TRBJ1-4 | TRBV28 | CASSSLQGAQDF
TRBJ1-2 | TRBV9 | CASSLQGGYGYTF
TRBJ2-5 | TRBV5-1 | CASSLGGGEETQYF
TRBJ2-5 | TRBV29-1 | CSVDGQRALGAAQETQYF
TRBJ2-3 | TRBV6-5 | CASSTLDTDTQYF
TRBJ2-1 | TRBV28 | CASSLWGGTGTSAFNEQFF
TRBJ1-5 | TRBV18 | CASSPGHNQPQHF
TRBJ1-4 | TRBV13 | CASSPRTDPNEKLFF
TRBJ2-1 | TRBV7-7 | CASSWGTGGHNEQFF
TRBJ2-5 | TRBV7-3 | CASSFGELETQYF
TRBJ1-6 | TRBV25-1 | CASKGRLYNSPLHF
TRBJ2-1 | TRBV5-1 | CASSFQVGARYNEQFF
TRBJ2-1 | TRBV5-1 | CASSLTVTSGTYNEQFF
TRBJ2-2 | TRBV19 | CASNLLAGNTGELFF
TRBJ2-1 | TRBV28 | CASSSRRGYNEQFF
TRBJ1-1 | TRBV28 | CASSPVPSNTEAFF
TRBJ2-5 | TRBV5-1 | CASSLELADTGETQYF
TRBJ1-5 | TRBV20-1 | CSARVGNSNQPQHF
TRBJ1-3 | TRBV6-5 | CASSFGTAKGNTIYF
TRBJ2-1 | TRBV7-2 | CASSVGGASGRNNEQFF
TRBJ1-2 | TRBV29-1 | CSAPGTGSNYGYTF
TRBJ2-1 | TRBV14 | CASSQDSLRLAGGPYNEQFF
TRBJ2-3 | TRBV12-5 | CASGLTSTDTQYF